These T cell receptor beta chains were read from a single sample in a study of cytomegalovirus exposure and HLA in healthy donors. The table came from immunoSEQ multiplex PCR; TCRdb's copy has only in-frame clones and leaves some out. The sample shows some 65,000 clones, roughly 77% of them seen only once. The sample consisted of PBMCs. These receptors were obtained from a woman between 35 and 50 years old in good health and CMV-seropositive. CDR3s include the opening cysteine and the closing phenylalanine or tryptophan. The D gene is left open where the match is weak. The size field is filled for only some rows; it gives once, few, many or a size class.

J | V | size | D | DNA | CDR3
TRBJ2-3 | TRBV5-1 | . | . | TGCGCCAGCAGCCCCGGCACAGATACGCAGTATTTT | CASSPGTDTQYF
TRBJ2-7 | TRBV6-5 | . | . | TGTGCCAGCAGTGCAGGGGACGCAACCTACGAGCAGTACTTC | CASSAGDATYEQYF
TRBJ1-1 | TRBV19 | . | . | TGTGCCAGTAGTATAGATACACGGAACACTGAAGCTTTCTTT | CASSIDTRNTEAFF
TRBJ2-7 | TRBV13 | . | TRBD1 | TGTGCCAGCAGCCAGCGACAGGGGGTCGACGAGCAGTACTTC | CASSQRQGVDEQYF
TRBJ2-4 | TRBV5-4 | . | . | TGTGCCAGCAGCTTGAGTAACAGGGAAAACATTCAGTACTTC | CASSLSNRENIQYF
TRBJ1-3 | TRBV30 | . | TRBD1 | TGTGCCTGGAGTGTTACAGGGGGCTCAGGAAACACCATATATTTT | CAWSVTGGSGNTIYF
TRBJ1-5 | TRBV2 | . | TRBD1 | TGTGCCAGCAGTGCTTTCAGGGGGGATAATCAGCCCCAGCATTTT | CASSAFRGDNQPQHF
TRBJ2-1 | TRBV11-2 | . | . | TGTGCCAGCAGCTCGACTGTGGCCTCTTCCAATGAGCAGTTCTTC | CASSSTVASSNEQFF
TRBJ1-2 | TRBV5-1 | . | TRBD1 | TGCGCCAGCAGAAAGGACAGGGTGGGGGGCTACACCTTC | CASRKDRVGGYTF
TRBJ2-7 | TRBV6-6 | . | . | TGTGCCAGCAGTTACTTCTCTGGGAGCTACGAGCAGTACTTC | CASSYFSGSYEQYF
TRBJ1-1 | TRBV5-1 | . | TRBD1 | TGCGCCAGCAGCTTGGACGGGACAGGGGTGAACACTGAAGCTTTCTTT | CASSLDGTGVNTEAFF
TRBJ2-1 | TRBV10-1 | . | . | TGCGCCAGCAGTGAGTCAAGCAGGGGCTCCTACAATGAGCAGTTCTTC | CASSESSRGSYNEQFF
TRBJ1-5 | TRBV13 | . | TRBD1 | TGTGCCAGCAGCCCACCAGGGGGTCAGCCCCAGCATTTT | CASSPPGGQPQHF
TRBJ2-3 | TRBV2 | . | TRBD1 | TGTGCCAGCAGTCCACGGACAGGGGATGGTTGGTTAGGCACAGATACGCAGTATTTT | CASSPRTGDGWLGTDTQYF
TRBJ2-2 | TRBV19 | . | TRBD1 | TGTGCCAGTAACCCCCGGGACAGGGGGAACACCGGGGAGCTGTTTTTT | CASNPRDRGNTGELFF
TRBJ2-6 | TRBV19 | . | TRBD1 | TGTGCCAGTAAGAAGGGGACAGCTGGGGCCAACGTCCTGACTTTC | CASKKGTAGANVLTF
TRBJ2-3 | TRBV25-1 | . | TRBD2 | TGTGCCAGCAGCGTGGGGGGGTCCATACAAACAGATACGCAGTATTTT | CASSVGGSIQTDTQYF
TRBJ1-1 | TRBV25-1 | . | . | TGTGCCAGCAGTGAGGGGCGGACTGAAGCTTTCTTT | CASSEGRTEAFF
TRBJ2-7 | TRBV7-2 | . | . | TGTGCCAGCAGCTCGAACAGGGTCTCCTACGAGCAGTACTTC | CASSSNRVSYEQYF
TRBJ1-2 | TRBV18 | few | TRBD1 | TGTGCCAGCTCACCAGCCACAGGGGGGAGGATGTATGGCTACACCTTC | CASSPATGGRMYGYTF
TRBJ1-1 | TRBV19 | . | . | TGTGCCACTAAAGGCCGGGATCCCGCTGGGGTTGAAGCTTTCTTT | CATKGRDPAGVEAFF
TRBJ2-1 | TRBV4-3 | . | TRBD2 | TGCGCCAGCAGCCAAGAGTTTAGCGGGGGCTACAATGAGCAGTTCTTC | CASSQEFSGGYNEQFF
TRBJ2-3 | TRBV7-9 | once | . | TGTTCCAGCAGCTTCGGTAGCACAGATACGCAGTATTTT | CSSSFGSTDTQYF
TRBJ1-4 | TRBV7-9 | . | . | TGTGCCAGCAGGGGAGTGGGTCGGATTAATGAAAAACTGTTTTTT | CASRGVGRINEKLFF
TRBJ1-6 | TRBV9 | . | TRBD1 | TGTGCCAGCAGCGTTTGGGACAGGGGAAATTCACCCCTCCACTTT | CASSVWDRGNSPLHF
TRBJ1-2 | TRBV6-1 | . | . | TGTGCCAGCAGCCCCGATTCGGACTATGGCTACACCTTC | CASSPDSDYGYTF
TRBJ1-6 | TRBV5-1 | . | TRBD1 | TGCGCCAGCAGCGTTACGGGACAGACTAATTCACCCCTCCACTTT | CASSVTGQTNSPLHF
TRBJ2-1 | TRBV11-2 | . | . | TGTGCCAGCAGCCCCCAGGGTTGGACCTACAATGAGCAGTTCTTC | CASSPQGWTYNEQFF
TRBJ2-1 | TRBV5-1 | few | TRBD1 | TGCGCCAGCAGCTCAACAGGGGGTTCCTACAATGAGCAGTTCTTC | CASSSTGGSYNEQFF
TRBJ2-1 | TRBV29-1 | . | TRBD2 | TGCAGCGTCCCCCGGGAGGCAAACTACAATGAGCAGTTCTTC | CSVPREANYNEQFF
TRBJ2-3 | TRBV7-2 | few | . | TGTGCCAGCAGCGCCCGGTACACAGATACGCAGTATTTT | CASSARYTDTQYF
TRBJ1-5 | TRBV10-2 | . | TRBD1 | TGCGCCAGCCGCCGGGGGGACAGGGATCAGCCCCAGCATTTT | CASRRGDRDQPQHF
TRBJ2-1 | TRBV9 | once | TRBD1 | TGTGCCAGCAGCGAGGGCCCAGGGGGCGCCCCCTACAATGAGCAGTTCTTC | CASSEGPGGAPYNEQFF
TRBJ2-3 | TRBV5-1 | . | TRBD2 | TGCGCCAGCAGCTTGGTTAGCGGGGGCACAGATACGCAGTATTTT | CASSLVSGGTDTQYF
TRBJ2-7 | TRBV25-1 | . | . | TGTGCCAGCAGTCCCACAGGGTTAACAGACTCCTACGAGCAGTACTTC | CASSPTGLTDSYEQYF
TRBJ1-4 | TRBV9 | . | . | TGTGCCAGCTCCTTGCGCCCCAATGAAAAACTGTTTTTT | CASSLRPNEKLFF
TRBJ1-2 | TRBV2 | . | TRBD1 | TGTGCCAGCACGGAGGGGACAGGGGCTACCTATGGCTACACCTTC | CASTEGTGATYGYTF
TRBJ2-1 | TRBV18 | . | TRBD1 | TGTGCCAGCTCCCTCGACAGGGCCAATGAGCAGTTCTTC | CASSLDRANEQFF
TRBJ2-3 | TRBV7-3 | . | TRBD2 | TGTGCCAGCAGCTTAGGGGGGGGTAGGGGCACAGATACGCAGTATTTT | CASSLGGGRGTDTQYF
TRBJ1-1 | TRBV11-2 | . | . | TGTGCCAGCAGCTCCGAGGCCACTGAAGCTTTCTTT | CASSSEATEAFF